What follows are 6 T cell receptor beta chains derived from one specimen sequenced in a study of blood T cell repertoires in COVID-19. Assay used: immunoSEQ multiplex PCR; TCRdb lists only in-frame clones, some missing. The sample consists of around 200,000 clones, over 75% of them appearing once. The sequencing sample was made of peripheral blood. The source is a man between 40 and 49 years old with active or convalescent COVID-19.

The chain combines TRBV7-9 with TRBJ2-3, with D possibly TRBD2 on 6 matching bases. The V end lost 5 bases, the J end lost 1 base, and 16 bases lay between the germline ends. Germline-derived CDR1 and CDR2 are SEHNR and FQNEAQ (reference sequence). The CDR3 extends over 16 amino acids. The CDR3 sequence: CASSPPGGIRTDTQYF. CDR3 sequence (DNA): TGTGCCAGCAGCCCACCCGGAGGGATTCGCACAGATACGCAGTATTTT.

The CDR3 loop is CASSLGRDSSEAFF. The CDR3 DNA is TGTGCCAGCAGCTTAGGGCGGGACAGTTCTGAAGCTTTCTTT. The chain employs TRBV28 and TRBJ1-1; 7 bases match TRBD1. The V gene's germline CDR1 is MDHEN and CDR2 SYDVKM. This CDR3 is built from 14 residues. The V gene end was trimmed by 6 bases and the J gene end by 6 bases; junction bases not matched to a gene: 10.

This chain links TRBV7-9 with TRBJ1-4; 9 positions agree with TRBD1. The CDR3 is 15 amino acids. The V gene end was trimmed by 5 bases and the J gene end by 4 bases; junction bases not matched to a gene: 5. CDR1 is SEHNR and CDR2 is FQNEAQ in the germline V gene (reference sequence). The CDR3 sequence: CASSDLGQGNEKLFF. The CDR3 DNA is TGTGCCAGCAGCGACCTGGGACAGGGTAATGAAAAACTGTTTTTT.

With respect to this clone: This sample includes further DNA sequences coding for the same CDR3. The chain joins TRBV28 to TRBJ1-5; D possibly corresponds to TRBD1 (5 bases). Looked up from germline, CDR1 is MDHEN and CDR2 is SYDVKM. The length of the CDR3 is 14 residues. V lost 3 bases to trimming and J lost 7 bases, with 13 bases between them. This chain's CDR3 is CASSFRRGGQPQHF. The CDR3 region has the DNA TGTGCCAGCAGTTTTCGCCGGGGGGGGCAGCCCCAGCATTTT.

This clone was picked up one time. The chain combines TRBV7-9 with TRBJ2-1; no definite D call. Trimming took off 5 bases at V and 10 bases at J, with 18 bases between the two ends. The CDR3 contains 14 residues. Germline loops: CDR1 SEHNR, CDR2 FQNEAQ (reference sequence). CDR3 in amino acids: CASSLAAIVPEQFF. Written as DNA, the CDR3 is TGTGCCAGCAGCCTCGCCGCCATAGTACCCGAGCAGTTCTTC. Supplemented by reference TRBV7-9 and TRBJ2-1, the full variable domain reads DTGVSQNPRHKITKRGQNVTFRCDPISEHNRLYWYRQTLGQGPEFLTYFQNEAQLEKSRLLSDRFSAERPKGSFSTLEIQRTEQGDSAMYLCASSLAAIVPEQFFGPGTRLTVL.

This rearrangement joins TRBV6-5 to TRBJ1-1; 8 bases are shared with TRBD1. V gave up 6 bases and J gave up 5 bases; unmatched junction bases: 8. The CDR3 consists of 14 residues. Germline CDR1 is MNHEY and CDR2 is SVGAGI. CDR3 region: CASRRGQAQTEAFF. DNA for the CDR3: TGTGCCAGCAGACGGGGACAGGCGCAAACTGAAGCTTTCTTT.